Presented here are 26 T cell receptor beta chains from one specimen sequenced in a study of T cells in localized non-small cell lung cancer. Clones were sequenced by immunoSEQ multiplex PCR, and TCRdb holds only the in-frame ones, with some missing. The sample shows approximately 21,000 clones, roughly 88% of them seen only once. The source material was peripheral blood mononuclear cells, sampled before any cancer treatment. The receptors were sampled from a male donor aged 60 or over with stage II lung adenocarcinoma.

The rearrangement uses TRBV27 and TRBJ1-1, with D tentatively TRBD1 (6 bases). CDR1 and CDR2 (germline): MNHEY, SMNVEV (reference sequence). This CDR3 spans 14 amino acids. Trimming removed 5 bases from V and 5 bases from J, with 15 bases in between. CDR3 DNA: TGTGCCAGCAGTATACAGGGATTGGGGACTGAAGCTTTCTTT. It is translated as CASSIQGLGTEAFF.

The rearrangement uses TRBV25-1 and TRBJ2-2; D is perhaps TRBD1 or TRBD2 (6 bases each). CDR1 is MGHDK and CDR2 is SYGVNS in the germline V gene. The CDR3 covers 16 residues. V was trimmed by 3 bases and J by 2 bases, leaving 13 bases between them. CDR3 sequence: CASSETAGQNTGELFF. For the CDR3, the DNA is TGTGCCAGCAGTGAGACCGCGGGACAAAACACCGGGGAGCTGTTTTTT.

The chain employs TRBV28 and TRBJ2-7, with TRBD1 identical over 7 bases. This CDR3 is 15 amino acids long. V gave up 6 bases and J gave up 7 bases; unmatched junction bases: 15. Germline V gene sequence: CDR1 MDHEN, CDR2 SYDVKM. As DNA, the CDR3 is TGTGCCAGCAGACCGGGACAGCCGGTGGTGAGAGAGCAGTACTTC. Protein sequence: CASRPGQPVVREQYF.

The chain employs TRBV30 and TRBJ2-7; 7 bases fit TRBD1. Germline V CDR1 and CDR2: GTSNPN, SVGIG (reference sequence). This CDR3 is built from 15 residues. Unmatched junction bases numbered 10, after V lost 0 bases and J lost 5 bases. The DNA of the CDR3 is TGTGCCTGGAGTGTAGGGGGCAGGGAAGAGGACGAGCAGTACTTC. This translates into CAWSVGGREEDEQYF.

This chain links TRBV27 with TRBJ2-7, with D unclear. The germline V gene encodes CDR1 MNHEY and CDR2 SMNVEV (reference sequence). V was clipped by 5 bases and J by 5 bases, with 13 bases between them. This CDR3 has 13 amino acids. CDR3 coding DNA: TGTGCCAGCAGTACCGGATCTGGGCACGAGCAGTACTTC. It specifies CASSTGSGHEQYF.

The chain joins TRBV14 to TRBJ2-2, with 7 bases aligning to TRBD1. After removal of 1 base from V and 7 bases from J, the junction contained 6 bases not matched to a gene. Germline V gene lookup returns CDR1 SGHDN and CDR2 FVKESK. The CDR3 extends over 15 amino acids. The CDR3 coding sequence is TGTGCCAGCAGCCAAGGGACAGGAGGTGACGGGGAGCTGTTTTTT. Its translation: CASSQGTGGDGELFF. Looking up the rest from reference TRBV14 and TRBJ2-2 gives the full variable domain: EAGVTQFPSHSVIEKGQTVTLRCDPISGHDNLYWYRRVMGKEIKFLLHFVKESKQDESGMPNNRFLAERTGGTYSTLKVQPAELEDSGVYFCASSQGTGGDGELFFGEGSRLTVL.

The genes are TRBV7-7 and TRBJ2-6; D gene uncertain. The germline V and J ends were trimmed by 5 bases and 5 bases, with 16 bases remaining between them. Germline V gene sequence: CDR1 SSHAT, CDR2 FNYEAQ (reference sequence). This CDR3 comprises 16 residues. The CDR3 nucleotides are TGTGCCAGCAGCCTAATATGTCAAAGTCGGGCCAACGTCCTGACTTTC. Translation: CASSLICQSRANVLTF.

This chain links TRBV4-1 with TRBJ2-7; TRBD1 matches 7 bases. Trimming cost V 2 bases and J 6 bases; bases outside gene matches: 7. The germline gives CDR1 MGHRA, CDR2 YSYEKL. The CDR3 sequence is 14 residues long. The CDR3 is CASSQLDRAGEQYF. The CDR3, as DNA: TGCGCCAGCAGCCAACTTGACAGGGCGGGCGAGCAGTACTTC.

The gene calls are TRBV5-1 and TRBJ2-7; D remains ambiguous. The V gene's germline CDR1 is SGHRS and CDR2 YFSETQ. The CDR3 is 14 residues long. The germline V and J ends were trimmed by 7 bases and 0 bases, with 14 bases remaining between them. CDR3 DNA sequence: TGCGCCAGCGGTAACGACTGGGGCTCCTACGAGCAGTACTTC. Translating gives CASGNDWGSYEQYF.

V gene TRBV7-6 combines with J gene TRBJ2-7, with TRBD2 matching over 8 bases. Germline V gene sequence: CDR1 SGHVS, CDR2 FNYEAQ. V was clipped by 2 bases and J by 6 bases; unmatched bases: 15. This CDR3 has 17 residues. CDR3 amino acids: CASSLMGPGTSRSEQYF. CDR3 in DNA: TGTGCCAGCAGCTTAATGGGGCCCGGGACTAGTCGCTCCGAGCAGTACTTC.

V is TRBV9 and J is TRBJ2-3, with 7 bases that match TRBD2. This CDR3 comprises 14 residues. J lost 8 bases, V lost 0 bases, and 6 bases had no gene match. Germline CDR1 and CDR2: SGDLS and YYNGEE. The CDR3 bases are TGTGCCAGCAGCGTAGCGGGAGGTCGGGTTACGCAGTATTTT. It is translated as CASSVAGGRVTQYF.

J is TRBJ2-1 and V is TRBV19; D is undetermined. The CDR3 loop spans 12 amino acids. Germline V CDR1 and CDR2: LNHDA, SQIVND (reference sequence). Trimming cost V 3 bases and J 4 bases, with 4 bases left between them. CDR3 protein: CASSMGYNEQFF. Written as DNA, the CDR3 is TGTGCCAGTAGTATGGGTTACAATGAGCAGTTCTTC.

The chain employs TRBV28 and TRBJ2-7; TRBD2 agrees at 10 bases. From germline, CDR1 is MDHEN and CDR2 SYDVKM. The V segment lost 5 bases and the J segment 4 bases; nucleotides outside the gene matches: 20. The CDR3 is 19 residues long. DNA for the CDR3: TGTGCCAGCAGTCCGCCACAGGGTACTAGCGGGAAACGGCGGTACGAGCAGTACTTC. Amino acid sequence: CASSPPQGTSGKRRYEQYF. Full variable domain (remainder filled in from reference TRBV28 and TRBJ2-7): DVKVTQSSRYLVKRTGEKVFLECVQDMDHENMFWYRQDPGLGLRLIYFSYDVKMKEKGDIPEGYSVSREKKERFSLILESASTNQTSMYLCASSPPQGTSGKRRYEQYFGPGTRLTVT.

The gene calls are TRBV7-9 and TRBJ2-7; no definite D call. The V end lost 8 bases, the J end lost 3 bases, and 2 bases lay between the germline ends. The germline CDR1 and CDR2 sequences are SEHNR and FQNEAQ (reference sequence). The CDR3 is made up of 9 amino acids. The CDR3 protein is CASGYEQYF. CDR3 nucleotide sequence: TGTGCCAGCGGCTACGAGCAGTACTTC.

The chain uses TRBV19 and TRBJ1-5; 8 bases agree with TRBD1. V gave up 4 bases and J gave up 2 bases; unmatched junction bases: 1. This CDR3 has 14 residues. Germline CDR1 and CDR2: LNHDA and SQIVND (reference sequence). In nucleotides, the CDR3 is TGTGCCAGTAGTACGACAGGGGGCAATCAGCCCCAGCATTTT. It yields the protein CASSTTGGNQPQHF.

This sequence joins TRBV11-2 and TRBJ2-1; D call uncertain. CDR1 SGHAT and CDR2 FQNNGV come from the germline V gene. Trimming took off 1 base at V and 6 bases at J, with 10 bases between the two ends. The CDR3 is made up of 14 amino acids. CDR3 in amino acids: CASSLAGVTNEQFF. The CDR3 DNA is TGTGCCAGCAGCTTAGCGGGCGTGACCAATGAGCAGTTCTTC.

The V call is TRBV5-6, the J call TRBJ1-2, with D uncertain. V shed 7 bases and J shed 2 bases, with 12 bases lying between them. The CDR3 is 13 residues long. Per the germline V gene, CDR1 is SGHDT and CDR2 is YYEEEE. The CDR3 DNA is TGTGCCAGCTCTACTACTCCAAACTATGGCTACACCTTC. Amino acids: CASSTTPNYGYTF.

This chain connects TRBV19 to TRBJ2-1; TRBD2 aligns across 8 bases. The J segment lost 4 bases and the V segment lost 4 bases, leaving 9 bases of the junction unmatched. Germline V lookup: CDR1 LNHDA, CDR2 SQIVND (reference sequence). The CDR3 runs to 16 residues. The CDR3 DNA is TGTGCCAGTAGTAATCCTCGGACTAGCCCTTACAATGAGCAGTTCTTC. Its protein product is CASSNPRTSPYNEQFF.

V usage is TRBV7-6 and J usage is TRBJ1-2, with D uncertain. V lost 5 bases, J lost 4 bases, and 20 bases lay in between. Per the germline V gene, CDR1 is SGHVS and CDR2 is FNYEAQ. The CDR3 contains 16 residues. The CDR3 is CASSPPVERKTYGYTF. The CDR3 region has the DNA TGTGCCAGCAGCCCTCCAGTTGAACGAAAGACCTATGGCTACACCTTC.

This chain joins TRBV19 and TRBJ2-5; D tentatively reads TRBD1 or TRBD2 (5 bases each). Between the trimmed V and J ends, which lost 1 base and 4 bases, there was a span of 19 bases. Germline-derived CDR1 and CDR2 are LNHDA and SQIVND (reference sequence). The CDR3 has 17 amino acids. CDR3 protein: CASSIATGTSPRETQYF. CDR3 sequence (DNA): TGTGCCAGTAGTATAGCCACTGGGACGTCACCGCGAGAGACCCAGTACTTC. The full variable domain, rest sourced from reference TRBV19 and TRBJ2-5, is DGGITQSPKYLFRKEGQNVTLSCEQNLNHDAMYWYRQDPGQGLRLIYYSQIVNDFQKGDIAEGYSVSREKKESFPLTVTSAQKNPTAFYLCASSIATGTSPRETQYFGPGTRLLVL.

This sequence joins TRBV9 and TRBJ1-6, with 7 positions matching TRBD1. Germline V gives CDR1 SGDLS, CDR2 YYNGEE. Trimming at V came to 0 bases and at J to 6 bases, leaving 3 bases not matched to a gene. This CDR3 spans 15 amino acids. CDR3 region: CASSVGQGGNSPLHF. The CDR3 DNA reads as TGTGCCAGCAGCGTAGGACAGGGCGGTAATTCACCCCTCCACTTT.

This clone was recorded once. This chain joins TRBV5-4 and TRBJ2-7, with 7 bases that match TRBD2. V dropped 7 bases and J dropped 1; count of bases not matched to a gene: 8. CDR3 length: 14 residues. The germline V gene has CDR1 SGHNT and CDR2 YYREEE (reference sequence). This CDR3 reads CASGSRDYSYEQYF. As DNA, the CDR3 is TGTGCCAGCGGGTCCCGGGACTATTCCTACGAGCAGTACTTC.

This clone was picked up a small number of times. This sequence joins TRBV19 and TRBJ2-2; 8 bases are shared with TRBD1. The CDR3 length is 15 residues. Looked up from germline, CDR1 is LNHDA and CDR2 is SQIVND (reference sequence). Losses at the gene ends were 5 bases for V and 1 base for J; bases not matched to a gene: 3. CDR3 sequence: CASSGTGGNTGELFF. The CDR3 DNA reads TGTGCCAGTAGTGGGACAGGCGGGAACACCGGGGAGCTGTTTTTT.

The gene calls are TRBV28 and TRBJ2-7; D is uncertain. Trimming took 6 bases from V and 2 from J, leaving 17 bases between them. The CDR3 spans 15 residues. The V gene's germline CDR1 is MDHEN and CDR2 SYDVKM. The chain's CDR3 is CASSQIPEYAYEQYF. The CDR3 DNA sequence: TGTGCCAGCAGCCAAATACCCGAGTATGCCTACGAGCAGTACTTC.

The chain links TRBV5-4 to TRBJ2-3; D call uncertain. Trimming left V 2 bases short and J 1 base short, with 8 bases between. The CDR3 length is 14 residues. Germline CDR1 SGHNT, CDR2 YYREEE (reference sequence). In DNA form, the CDR3 reads TGTGCCAGCAGCTTACGGATGGGCACAGATACGCAGTATTTT. Protein: CASSLRMGTDTQYF.

The rearrangement uses TRBV11-2 and TRBJ2-7; no clear D. The CDR3 has 15 residues. Trimming left V 4 bases short and J 2 bases short, with 15 bases between. Germline assignment: CDR1 SGHAT and CDR2 FQNNGV. This chain's CDR3 is CASSSLSDGTYEQYF. For the CDR3, the DNA is TGTGCCAGCAGCTCCCTTTCGGACGGAACCTACGAGCAGTACTTC.